This TCR beta chain was sequenced for a study of T cells in Graves' hyperthyroidism and ophthalmopathy. Amplification targeted TCR beta CDR3 regions from RNA transcripts. In the first-round RT-PCR of the TCR CDR3, the HTBI primer set was used. One entry per CDR3 protein, called by TCRdb with MiXCR from the multiplex PCR reads. This sample has around 690,000 distinct CDR3 sequences, with 20% found just once. Between the trimmed V and J ends, which lost 2 bases and 8 bases, there was a span of 15 bases. Germline V gene lookup returns CDR1 SGHAT and CDR2 FQNNGV. This CDR3 is built from 15 residues. This clonotype was seen at least ten times. The antigen remains undetermined. Study findings and constraints: A 13 V-J model separated ophthalmopathy from stable hyperthyroidism.

What was sequenced was blood. V and J are TRBV11-2 and TRBJ1-4, with D tentatively TRBD1 (5 bases). This sequence originates from a man aged 25-45 years with Graves' ophthalmopathy. The DNA for the CDR3 is TGTGCCAGCAGCTTAAGGAACCAGGGAGGCGAAAAACTGTTTTTT. Amino acid sequence: CASSLRNQGGEKLFF.